This TCR beta chain originates from a study of shared clonotypes between healthy human individuals. Study-wide background: In total, the donors were a couple of women and a few men aged 18 to 49.

The CDR3 contains 16 residues. The ends lost 5 bases at V and 3 bases at J; junction bases unmatched: 10. Looked up from germline, CDR1 is SGHAT and CDR2 is FQNNGV. When replicate PCRs were run on sorted subsets, they used around 0.2 ug DNA, approximately 33,000 T cell genomes. Sequencing used immunoSEQ multiplex PCR; TCRdb keeps in-frame clones, though not all of them. The sample comprises nearly 750,000 clones, over 60% of which are singletons, and approximately 1.7% rests with the top ten. With regard to this clone: Its specificity is unknown.

Notes on the study in general: Clonotypes shared by all four donors outscored non-shared clonotypes in generation probability. Despite large depth, rarefaction showed incomplete sorted-subset sequencing.

The sample was memory CD4+ T cells sorted from blood. The subset: CD45RA-negative fraction. This sequence originates from a woman aged 30 to 39 in good health. The chain employs TRBV11-2 and TRBJ2-3; 8 bases are a match to TRBD1. As DNA, the CDR3 is TGTGCCAGCAGCCTGGACCAGGGGGCCGGGACAGATACGCAGTATTTT. It codes for CASSLDQGAGTDTQYF.